This TCR beta chain derives from a study of siplizumab effects on memory and regulatory T cells. Germline trimming cut 5 bases from V and 1 base from J; bases unmatched to any gene: 5. In germline, CDR1 is SGHTA, CDR2 FQGNSA. This CDR3 region has 15 residues. Measured with immunoSEQ multiplex PCR; TCRdb has only the in-frame clones, and not every one. The table lists more than 90,000 clones, about nine tenths of them singletons. The sample was non-Treg CD4+ T cells sorted from blood. The chain has TRBV7-2 and TRBJ2-1; TRBD2 aligns across 7 bases. This TCR was sampled from a human donor in good health. CDR3 sequence: CASSPSGLSYNEQFF. The CDR3 DNA reads TGTGCCAGCAGCCCTAGCGGACTATCCTACAATGAGCAGTTCTTC.